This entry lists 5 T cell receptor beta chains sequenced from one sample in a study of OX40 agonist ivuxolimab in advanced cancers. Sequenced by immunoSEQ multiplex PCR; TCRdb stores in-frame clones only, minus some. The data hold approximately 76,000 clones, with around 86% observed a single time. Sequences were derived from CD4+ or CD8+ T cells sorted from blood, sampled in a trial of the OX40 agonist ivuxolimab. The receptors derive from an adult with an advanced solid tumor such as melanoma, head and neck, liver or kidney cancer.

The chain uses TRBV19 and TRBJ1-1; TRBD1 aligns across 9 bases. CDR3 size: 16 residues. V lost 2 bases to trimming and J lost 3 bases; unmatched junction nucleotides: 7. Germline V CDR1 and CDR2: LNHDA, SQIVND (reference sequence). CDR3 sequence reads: CASSIQGTGRDTEAFF. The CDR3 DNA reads TGTGCCAGTAGTATACAAGGGACAGGGAGGGACACTGAAGCTTTCTTT. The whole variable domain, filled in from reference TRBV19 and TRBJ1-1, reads DGGITQSPKYLFRKEGQNVTLSCEQNLNHDAMYWYRQDPGQGLRLIYYSQIVNDFQKGDIAEGYSVSREKKESFPLTVTSAQKNPTAFYLCASSIQGTGRDTEAFFGQGTRLTVV.

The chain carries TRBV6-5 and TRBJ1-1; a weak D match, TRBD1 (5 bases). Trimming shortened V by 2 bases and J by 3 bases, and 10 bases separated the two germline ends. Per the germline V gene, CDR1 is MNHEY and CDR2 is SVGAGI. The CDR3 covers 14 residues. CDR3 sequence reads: CASSYVRGDTEAFF. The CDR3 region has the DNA TGTGCCAGCAGTTACGTTAGAGGGGACACTGAAGCTTTCTTT.

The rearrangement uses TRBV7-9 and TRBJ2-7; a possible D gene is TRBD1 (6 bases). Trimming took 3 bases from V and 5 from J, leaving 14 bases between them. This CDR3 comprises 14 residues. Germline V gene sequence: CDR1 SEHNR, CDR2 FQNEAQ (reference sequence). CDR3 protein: CASSFESRGHEQYF. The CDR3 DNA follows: TGTGCCAGCAGCTTCGAGAGCAGGGGCCACGAGCAGTACTTC.

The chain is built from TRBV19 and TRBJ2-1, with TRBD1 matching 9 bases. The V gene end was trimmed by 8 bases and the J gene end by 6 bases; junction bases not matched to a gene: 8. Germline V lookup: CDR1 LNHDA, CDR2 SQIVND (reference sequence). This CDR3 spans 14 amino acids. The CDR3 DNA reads TGTGCCAGTCACGTCGGGACAGGGTCCAATGAGCAGTTCTTC. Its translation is CASHVGTGSNEQFF.

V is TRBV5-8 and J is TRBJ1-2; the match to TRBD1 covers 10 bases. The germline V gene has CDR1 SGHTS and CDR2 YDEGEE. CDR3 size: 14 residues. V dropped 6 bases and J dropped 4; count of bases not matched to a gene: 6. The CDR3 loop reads CASNPGQGIYGYTF. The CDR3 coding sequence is TGTGCCAGCAATCCGGGACAGGGGATCTATGGCTACACCTTC.